The rows below give T cell receptor beta chains drawn from one sample of a study of regulatory T cells in long-lasting Graves disease. Each CDR3 protein is one row after TCRdb ran MiXCR on the multiplex PCR reads. This table has 350,000 to 450,000 distinct CDR3 sequences, 14% to 15% appearing once. The sample was also reused in another study, on T cells in Graves' hyperthyroidism and ophthalmopathy.

The material was peripheral blood mononuclear cells (PBMCs), obtained at new diagnosis, from a patient treated with antithyroid drugs. These receptors were collected from a woman aged 30 to 39 with Graves disease. Each CDR3 is given with its conserved first and last residue. The order of the fields is CDR3 DNA, CDR3 protein, V gene, D gene, clone size, J gene. D genes are given only for firm matches. Not all rows give a size; the values are once, few, many and, for expanded clones, a class.

TGTGCCAGCAGCCAAAATCGGGAGCTGTTTTTT | CASSQNRELFF | TRBV3-1 | NA | many | TRBJ2-2
TGTGCCACCGAAAGTGAATTCGGGGCTAGCGGGAGGGTCCCCGACTCCTACGAGCAGTACTTC | CATESEFGASGRVPDSYEQYF | TRBV10-3 | TRBD2 | NA | TRBJ2-7
TGCAGTGCTAGAGGACAGCTCAATCAGCCCCAGCATTTT | CSARGQLNQPQHF | TRBV20-1 | NA | few | TRBJ1-5
TGTGCCAGCAGGGATCCAAGTGCGGGGGGTAATGAGCAGTTCTTC | CASRDPSAGGNEQFF | TRBV28 | TRBD2 | many | TRBJ2-1
TGTGCCAGCAGCCAAGGACTAGCGGGAGATAGGTCGAGGGGGCAGTATTTT | CASSQGLAGDRSRGQYF | TRBV3-1 | TRBD2 | many | TRBJ2-3
TGTGCCAGCAGTGAACAGGGCCCGGGGTACAATGAGCAGTTCTTC | CASSEQGPGYNEQFF | TRBV25-1 | NA | NA | TRBJ2-1
TGCAGTGCCAACTTCCCAGGGGGCACTGAAGCTTTCTTT | CSANFPGGTEAFF | TRBV20-1 | TRBD1 | many | TRBJ1-1
TGCAGTGCTCTCGAGCGGGGGGCGTGGGAGACCCAGTACTTC | CSALERGAWETQYF | TRBV20-1 | TRBD2 | many | TRBJ2-5
TGCAGTGCTAGACGCCGGGACCGACTGCTCACCACCTACGAGCAGTACTTC | CSARRRDRLLTTYEQYF | TRBV20-1 | NA | NA | TRBJ2-7
TGTGCCAGCAGTGGCGGACAGGCGTCGTACAATGAGCAGTTCTTC | CASSGGQASYNEQFF | TRBV12-3/TRBV12-4 | TRBD1 | many | TRBJ2-1
TGTGCCAGCAGCGACGGGGGACCCATCCCGCAGTTCTTC | CASSDGGPIPQFF | TRBV7-3 | NA | few | TRBJ2-1
TGTGCCAGCAGCTTAGGGGCGGGGGGCGATGGCTACACCTTC | CASSLGAGGDGYTF | TRBV13 | NA | NA | TRBJ1-2
TGTGCCAGCAGCCATGGACAGGGTTTAGATACGCAGTATTTT | CASSHGQGLDTQYF | TRBV3-1 | TRBD1 | many | TRBJ2-3
TGCAGTGCTCTACGGGACAGGAGCCCCTACGAGCAGTACTTC | CSALRDRSPYEQYF | TRBV20-1 | TRBD1 | many | TRBJ2-7
TGCGCCAGCAGCTTGGCCAGGGCCTATGGAGATACGCAGTATTTT | CASSLARAYGDTQYF | TRBV5-1 | NA | few | TRBJ2-3
TGTGCCTGGACAGGGGATCAGCCCCAGCATTTT | CAWTGDQPQHF | TRBV30 | NA | few | TRBJ1-5
TGTGCCATCAGTGAGTCGGCGGGACGCTGGGACACTGAAGCTTTCTTT | CAISESAGRWDTEAFF | TRBV10-3 | NA | few | TRBJ1-1
TGCGCCAGCAGCCCCCTCGGGGGGGTACAATCCTACGAGCAGTACTTC | CASSPLGGVQSYEQYF | TRBV4-1 | TRBD2 | few | TRBJ2-7
TGTGCCAGCTGGGGAGTGAACACTGAAGCTTTCTTT | CASWGVNTEAFF | TRBV28 | NA | NA | TRBJ1-1
TGTGCCAGCAGTTTTCGAGGTTATGGGGGCACAGATACGCAGTATTTT | CASSFRGYGGTDTQYF | TRBV27 | NA | many | TRBJ2-3
TGTGCCACCAGTGATCGGCCCGGGACTAAGTTCTACGAGCAGTACTTC | CATSDRPGTKFYEQYF | TRBV24-1 | TRBD2 | few | TRBJ2-7
TGTGCCTGGGCTCAGGGACTAGCGGGAACGGAGACCCAGTACTTC | CAWAQGLAGTETQYF | TRBV30 | TRBD2 | NA | TRBJ2-5
TGCGCCAGCAGCCAGAGCGGGAGGGCCTGGGATGAGCAGTTCTTC | CASSQSGRAWDEQFF | TRBV4-1 | TRBD2 | many | TRBJ2-1
TGTGCCAGTAGTACCCTTGGAGCGGGGCGCACAGATACGCAGTATTTT | CASSTLGAGRTDTQYF | TRBV19 | TRBD2 | many | TRBJ2-3
TGTGCCAGCAGCTTCACCATAAGCTCCTACAATGAGCAGTTCTTC | CASSFTISSYNEQFF | TRBV13 | NA | many | TRBJ2-1
TGTGCCACCAGCAGACCTACCCGGGGTCGCAATCAGCCCCAGCATTTT | CATSRPTRGRNQPQHF | TRBV15 | NA | many | TRBJ1-5
TGTGCCAGCAGTTTAAATCGAAGGACAGGGAATTCACCCCTCCACTTT | CASSLNRRTGNSPLHF | TRBV12-3/TRBV12-4 | TRBD1 | NA | TRBJ1-6
TGTGCCAGCAGCCAAGTAGAGGGAGACTACAATGAGCAGTTCTTC | CASSQVEGDYNEQFF | TRBV14 | NA | many | TRBJ2-1
TGTGCCAGCAGTTTATTGCAGCTTGAGCAGTTCTTC | CASSLLQLEQFF | TRBV12-3/TRBV12-4 | NA | many | TRBJ2-1
TGTGCCAGCAGCCCCACCTTGGACAGGACTGAAGCTTTCTTT | CASSPTLDRTEAFF | TRBV11-2 | TRBD1 | many | TRBJ1-1
TGTGCCAGCAGCTTAACCACCCAGAGGGCCGGGGGGCCCAATGAGCAGTTCTTC | CASSLTTQRAGGPNEQFF | TRBV7-3 | NA | many | TRBJ2-1
TGCAGTGCTGGAAGACTAGGGGATAGCACAGATACGCAGTATTTT | CSAGRLGDSTDTQYF | TRBV20-1 | NA | many | TRBJ2-3
TGTGCCAGCAGCCAGACCACAGGAAACACCATATATTTT | CASSQTTGNTIYF | TRBV7-8 | NA | NA | TRBJ1-3
TGCAGTGCTAGATCGGACAGGGGGTTAAGCGCTGAAGCTTTCTTT | CSARSDRGLSAEAFF | TRBV20-1 | TRBD1 | few | TRBJ1-1
TGCGCCAGCAGCCGAGAGTTGGCCTACGAGCAGTACTTC | CASSRELAYEQYF | TRBV4-1 | NA | few | TRBJ2-7
TGTGCCAGCAGGGAGACAGGGGCCGACCACTCCTACGAGCAGTACTTC | CASRETGADHSYEQYF | TRBV6-1 | TRBD1 | NA | TRBJ2-7
TGTGCCAGCAGCCAAGGACGAGGGACAGCCTATAATTCACCCCTCCACTTT | CASSQGRGTAYNSPLHF | TRBV3-1 | TRBD1 | many | TRBJ1-6
TGTGCCAGTAGCGTTTCGGGACTAGTAAATGAGCAGTTCTTC | CASSVSGLVNEQFF | TRBV19 | TRBD2 | NA | TRBJ2-1
TGTGCCAGCAGTCCCGGGACGGGGAGTTTCTCTGGGGCCAACGTCCTGACTTTC | CASSPGTGSFSGANVLTF | TRBV6-1 | NA | few | TRBJ2-6
TGTGCCAGCAGTTCCCCTAGACAGGGAGGAAATCAGCCCCAGCATTTT | CASSSPRQGGNQPQHF | TRBV28 | TRBD1 | many | TRBJ1-5
TGTGCCAGCAGCTTAGTGTTCGGACTAGCGGGAGTTCACACCGGGGAGCTGTTTTTT | CASSLVFGLAGVHTGELFF | TRBV11-2 | TRBD2 | many | TRBJ2-2
TGTGCCAGCAGTTTCGGTGGTCTAGCGGACAATGAGCAGTTCTTC | CASSFGGLADNEQFF | TRBV6-5 | TRBD2 | many | TRBJ2-1
TGTGCCAGCAGCTTAGAAGCGGGAGGGCCCATTAGCTCCTACAATGAGCAGTTCTTC | CASSLEAGGPISSYNEQFF | TRBV11-2 | TRBD2 | NA | TRBJ2-1
TGTGCCAGTAGTATGGGGGCTTTGTGGGGATCGAGCAATCAGCCCCAGCATTTT | CASSMGALWGSSNQPQHF | TRBV19 | NA | NA | TRBJ1-5
TGTGCCAGCAGTGAAGGGGGCGAAAAACTGTTTTTT | CASSEGGEKLFF | TRBV6-1 | NA | few | TRBJ1-4
TGCAGTGGAAACTTCCCTAGCGGGAGTTACAATGAGCAGTTCTTC | CSGNFPSGSYNEQFF | TRBV20-1 | TRBD2 | many | TRBJ2-1
TGCGCCAGCAGTGAGTCGACCGGCGGGGCTTACAATGAGCAGTTCTTC | CASSESTGGAYNEQFF | TRBV10-1 | NA | many | TRBJ2-1
TGTGCCAGTAGTACCAGGGGACTAGCGGGAGAGGCCCAGTACTTC | CASSTRGLAGEAQYF | TRBV19 | TRBD2 | NA | TRBJ2-5
TGTGCCAGCAGTGCTAGCAACTTAGCCTACGAGCAGTACTTC | CASSASNLAYEQYF | TRBV2 | NA | many | TRBJ2-7
TGTGCCAGCACCCAAGGAAAACAGCCCCAGCATTTT | CASTQGKQPQHF | TRBV6-1 | NA | many | TRBJ1-5
TGTGCCAGCAGCCAATCTCCCGATGAGCAGTTCTTC | CASSQSPDEQFF | TRBV3-1 | NA | few | TRBJ2-1
TGTGCCAGCAGCACCCAGCCAAAGCGGATCGACGAGCAGTACTTC | CASSTQPKRIDEQYF | TRBV9 | NA | few | TRBJ2-7